This is a list of T cell receptor beta chains from one sample in a study of metastatic and nonmetastatic thyroid tumors. TCRdb ran MiXCR on the PCR reads. The sample has some 29,000 clones; roughly 17% are singletons. What was sequenced was blood. All receptors derive from a female donor with papillary thyroid cancer or a benign thyroid nodule (not recorded which). Some clones in this sample may be carry-over from other donors' samples. CDR3s include the opening cysteine and the closing phenylalanine or tryptophan. D genes are given only for firm matches. Clone size, where shown, is once, few, many, or a class for clones that have expanded.

V gene: TRBV20-1
clone size: many
D gene: NA
J gene: TRBJ1-2
CDR3 DNA: TGCAGTGCTAGCAGGTGGGGGAACTATGGCTACACCTTC
CDR3 protein: CSASRWGNYGYTF

V gene: TRBV6-2/TRBV6-3
clone size: medium-sized
D gene: NA
J gene: TRBJ2-3
CDR3 DNA: TGTGCCAGCAGACCGGACTACCGGACACAGGGAACAGATACGCAGTATTTT
CDR3 protein: CASRPDYRTQGTDTQYF

V gene: TRBV4-1
clone size: many
D gene: TRBD2
J gene: TRBJ2-1
CDR3 DNA: TGCGCCAGCAGCCTAGCGGGGGGTGGATGGAATGAGCAGTTCTTC
CDR3 protein: CASSLAGGGWNEQFF

V gene: TRBV5-6
clone size: many
D gene: NA
J gene: TRBJ2-3
CDR3 DNA: TGTGCCAGCAGCTTGGGACTGACAGATACGCAGTATTTT
CDR3 protein: CASSLGLTDTQYF

V gene: TRBV5-6
clone size: many
D gene: TRBD1
J gene: TRBJ2-3
CDR3 DNA: TGTGCCAGCAGCTCGGGACAGGGCACAGATACGCAGTATTTT
CDR3 protein: CASSSGQGTDTQYF

V gene: TRBV28
clone size: many
D gene: TRBD2
J gene: TRBJ2-5
CDR3 DNA: TGTGCCAGCAGTCTAACTAGCGGAGAGACCCAGTACTTC
CDR3 protein: CASSLTSGETQYF

V gene: TRBV6-2/TRBV6-3
clone size: many
D gene: TRBD2
J gene: TRBJ2-1
CDR3 DNA: TGTGCCAGCAGTTATTTAGGCGGGAGTAATGAGCAGTTCTTC
CDR3 protein: CASSYLGGSNEQFF

V gene: TRBV6-5
clone size: few
D gene: NA
J gene: TRBJ2-7
CDR3 DNA: TGTGCCAGCAGTTACGGTGGCAGGTGGGGGAATTACGAGCAGTACTTC
CDR3 protein: CASSYGGRWGNYEQYF

V gene: TRBV10-3
clone size: many
D gene: TRBD1
J gene: TRBJ2-4
CDR3 DNA: TGTGCCACTCCAGACAGGGTTGGAAACATTCAGTACTTC
CDR3 protein: CATPDRVGNIQYF

V gene: TRBV5-1
clone size: many
D gene: NA
J gene: TRBJ2-1
CDR3 DNA: TGCGCCAGCAGCTCGGGCGTGGGGTATCTTAATGAGCAGTTCTTC
CDR3 protein: CASSSGVGYLNEQFF

V gene: TRBV10-3
clone size: many
D gene: TRBD2
J gene: TRBJ2-3
CDR3 DNA: TGTGCCATCAGTGAGACTAGCGGGAGACCAGATACGCAGTATTTT
CDR3 protein: CAISETSGRPDTQYF

V gene: TRBV24-1
clone size: many
D gene: TRBD1
J gene: TRBJ2-3
CDR3 DNA: TGTGCCACCAGTGATTTGGCGCCCCGGGGACAGGGGACTACCGTCACAGATACGCAGTATTTT
CDR3 protein: CATSDLAPRGQGTTVTDTQYF

V gene: TRBV2
clone size: many
D gene: NA
J gene: TRBJ2-3
CDR3 DNA: TGTGCCAGCAGTAGACAAGCTGGGGGCACAGATACGCAGTATTTT
CDR3 protein: CASSRQAGGTDTQYF

V gene: TRBV6-4
clone size: many
D gene: TRBD2
J gene: TRBJ2-1
CDR3 DNA: TGTGCCAGCAGGGGACTAGCGGTCCTGAGCTCCTACAATGAGCAGTTCTTC
CDR3 protein: CASRGLAVLSSYNEQFF

V gene: TRBV11-2
clone size: NA
D gene: NA
J gene: TRBJ1-1
CDR3 DNA: TGTGCCAGCAGCTCCCAGTACACTGAAGCTTTCTTT
CDR3 protein: CASSSQYTEAFF

V gene: TRBV28
clone size: many
D gene: TRBD1
J gene: TRBJ1-2
CDR3 DNA: TGTGCCAGCAGTTCCGGGACAGGGGCGGGCTATGGCTACACCTTC
CDR3 protein: CASSSGTGAGYGYTF

V gene: TRBV5-1
clone size: many
D gene: NA
J gene: TRBJ2-2
CDR3 DNA: TGCGCCAGCAGGGGGGGGACACCGAACACCGGGGAGCTGTTTTTT
CDR3 protein: CASRGGTPNTGELFF

V gene: TRBV7-2
clone size: many
D gene: NA
J gene: TRBJ2-1
CDR3 DNA: TGTGCCAGCAGCCTTTACGCGGTCTCCTACAATGAGCAGTTCTTC
CDR3 protein: CASSLYAVSYNEQFF

V gene: TRBV28
clone size: many
D gene: NA
J gene: TRBJ1-1
CDR3 DNA: TGTGCCAGCAGGGATTACACTGAAGCTTTCTTT
CDR3 protein: CASRDYTEAFF

V gene: TRBV7-2
clone size: NA
D gene: TRBD1
J gene: TRBJ1-1
CDR3 DNA: TGTGCCAGCAGCTACGCAGGGGGGCCCTCTGAAGCTTTCTTT
CDR3 protein: CASSYAGGPSEAFF

V gene: TRBV18
clone size: many
D gene: NA
J gene: TRBJ2-1
CDR3 DNA: TGTGCCAGCTCACCATCTCAGGGCTACAATGAGCAGTTCTTC
CDR3 protein: CASSPSQGYNEQFF

V gene: TRBV6-1
clone size: NA
D gene: TRBD2
J gene: TRBJ2-7
CDR3 DNA: TGTGCCAGCAGCCCTAGCGGTTCCTCCTACGAGCAGTACTTC
CDR3 protein: CASSPSGSSYEQYF

V gene: TRBV6-1
clone size: few
D gene: NA
J gene: TRBJ2-7
CDR3 DNA: TGTGCCAGCAGTAAGGATAACCACTACGAGCAGTACTTC
CDR3 protein: CASSKDNHYEQYF

V gene: TRBV6-1
clone size: NA
D gene: NA
J gene: TRBJ2-7
CDR3 DNA: TGTGCCAGCAGAAGACAGTACGAGCAGTACTTC
CDR3 protein: CASRRQYEQYF

V gene: TRBV19
clone size: many
D gene: NA
J gene: TRBJ2-1
CDR3 DNA: TGTGCCAGTAGTATGGGTCATGAGCAGTTCTTC
CDR3 protein: CASSMGHEQFF

V gene: TRBV7-9
clone size: many
D gene: TRBD1
J gene: TRBJ1-2
CDR3 DNA: TGTGCCAGCAGCCCGACAGGGGACTATGGCTACACCTTC
CDR3 protein: CASSPTGDYGYTF

V gene: TRBV9
clone size: medium-sized
D gene: TRBD2
J gene: TRBJ2-2
CDR3 DNA: TGTGCCAGCAGCGTCGGGAGGGCGGGAGATATATCCGGGGAGCTGTTTTTT
CDR3 protein: CASSVGRAGDISGELFF

V gene: TRBV6-1
clone size: many
D gene: TRBD1
J gene: TRBJ1-2
CDR3 DNA: TGTGCCAGCCGCAGGAACTTTGGCCGACAGGGAATCTATGGCTACACCTTC
CDR3 protein: CASRRNFGRQGIYGYTF

V gene: TRBV20-1
clone size: many
D gene: NA
J gene: TRBJ1-2
CDR3 DNA: TGCAGTGCTAGAGATCTAGGGATCTATGGCTACACCTTC
CDR3 protein: CSARDLGIYGYTF

V gene: TRBV28
clone size: NA
D gene: TRBD2
J gene: TRBJ2-1
CDR3 DNA: TGTGCCAGCAGTCTCGGACTAGCGGGAGTGACTGAGCATTTCTTC
CDR3 protein: CASSLGLAGVTEHFF